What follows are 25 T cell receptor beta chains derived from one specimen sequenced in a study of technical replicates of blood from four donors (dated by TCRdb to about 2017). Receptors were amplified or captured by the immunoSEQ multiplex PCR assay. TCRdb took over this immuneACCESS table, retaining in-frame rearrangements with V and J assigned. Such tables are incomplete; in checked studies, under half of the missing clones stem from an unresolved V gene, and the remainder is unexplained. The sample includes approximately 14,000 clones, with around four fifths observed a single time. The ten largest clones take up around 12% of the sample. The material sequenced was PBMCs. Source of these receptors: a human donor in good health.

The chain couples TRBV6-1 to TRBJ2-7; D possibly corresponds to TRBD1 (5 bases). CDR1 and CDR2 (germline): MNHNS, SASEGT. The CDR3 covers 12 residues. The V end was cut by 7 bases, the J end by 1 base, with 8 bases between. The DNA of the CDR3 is TGTGCCAGCATGGGGCGTTCCTACGAGCAGTACTTC. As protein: CASMGRSYEQYF.

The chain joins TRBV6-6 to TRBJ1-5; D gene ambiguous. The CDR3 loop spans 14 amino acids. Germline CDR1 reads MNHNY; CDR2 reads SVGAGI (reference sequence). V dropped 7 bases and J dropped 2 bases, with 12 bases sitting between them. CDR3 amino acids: CASKKDIRNQPQHF. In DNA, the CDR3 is TGTGCCAGCAAAAAAGACATTCGCAATCAGCCCCAGCATTTT.

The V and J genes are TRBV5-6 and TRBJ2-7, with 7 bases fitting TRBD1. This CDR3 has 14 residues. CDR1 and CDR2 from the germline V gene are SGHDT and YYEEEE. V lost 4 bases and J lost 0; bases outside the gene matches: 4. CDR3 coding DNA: TGTGCCAGCAGCCCCAGACAGGGCTCCTACGAGCAGTACTTC. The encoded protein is CASSPRQGSYEQYF.

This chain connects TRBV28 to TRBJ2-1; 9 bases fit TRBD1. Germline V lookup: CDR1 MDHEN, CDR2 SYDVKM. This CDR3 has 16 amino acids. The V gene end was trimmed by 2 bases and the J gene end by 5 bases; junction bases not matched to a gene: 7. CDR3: CASSLGSGTGNNEQFF. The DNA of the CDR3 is TGTGCCAGCAGTTTAGGCTCCGGGACAGGGAACAATGAGCAGTTCTTC. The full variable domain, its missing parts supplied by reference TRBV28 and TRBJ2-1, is DVKVTQSSRYLVKRTGEKVFLECVQDMDHENMFWYRQDPGLGLRLIYFSYDVKMKEKGDIPEGYSVSREKKERFSLILESASTNQTSMYLCASSLGSGTGNNEQFFGPGTRLTVL.

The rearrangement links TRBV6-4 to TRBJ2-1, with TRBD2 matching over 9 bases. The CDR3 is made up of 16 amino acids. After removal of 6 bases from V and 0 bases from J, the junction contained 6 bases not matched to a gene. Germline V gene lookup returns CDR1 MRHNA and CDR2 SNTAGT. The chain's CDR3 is CASRQEAGGSYNEQFF. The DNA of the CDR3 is TGTGCCAGCAGACAAGAAGCGGGAGGCTCCTACAATGAGCAGTTCTTC.

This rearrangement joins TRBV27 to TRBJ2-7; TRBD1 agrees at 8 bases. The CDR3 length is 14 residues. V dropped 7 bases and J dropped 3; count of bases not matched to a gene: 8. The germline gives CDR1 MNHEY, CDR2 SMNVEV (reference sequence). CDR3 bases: TGTGCCAGCAAACCGGGACAGGAGATCTACGAGCAGTACTTC. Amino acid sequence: CASKPGQEIYEQYF.

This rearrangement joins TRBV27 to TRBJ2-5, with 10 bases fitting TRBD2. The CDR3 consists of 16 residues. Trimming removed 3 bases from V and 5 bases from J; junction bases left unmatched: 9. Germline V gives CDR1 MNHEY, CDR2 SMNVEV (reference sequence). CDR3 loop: CASSFTGLASGETQYF. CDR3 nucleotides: TGTGCCAGCAGTTTTACGGGACTAGCGAGTGGGGAGACCCAGTACTTC.

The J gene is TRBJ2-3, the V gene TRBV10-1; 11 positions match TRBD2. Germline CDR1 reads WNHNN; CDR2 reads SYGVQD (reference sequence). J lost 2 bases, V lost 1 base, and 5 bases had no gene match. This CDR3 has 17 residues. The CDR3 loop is CASSEFGTSGLTDTQYF. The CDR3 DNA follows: TGCGCCAGCAGTGAGTTTGGGACTAGCGGACTCACAGATACGCAGTATTTT.

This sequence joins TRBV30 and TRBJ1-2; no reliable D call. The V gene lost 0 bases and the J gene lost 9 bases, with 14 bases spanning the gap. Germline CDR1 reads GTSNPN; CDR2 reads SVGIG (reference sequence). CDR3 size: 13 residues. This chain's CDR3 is CAWSVAAGGRYTF. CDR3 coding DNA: TGTGCCTGGAGTGTGGCAGCCGGTGGGCGCTACACCTTC.

Here the CDR3 reads CATSRGAGGSYEQYF. In nucleotides, the CDR3 is TGTGCCACCAGCAGAGGGGCAGGGGGCTCCTACGAGCAGTACTTC. V and J are TRBV15 and TRBJ2-7, with TRBD1 matching over 7 bases. The V gene's germline CDR1 is LNHNV and CDR2 YYDKDF (reference sequence). The CDR3 has 15 residues. J lost 0 bases, V lost 1 base, and 3 bases had no gene match.

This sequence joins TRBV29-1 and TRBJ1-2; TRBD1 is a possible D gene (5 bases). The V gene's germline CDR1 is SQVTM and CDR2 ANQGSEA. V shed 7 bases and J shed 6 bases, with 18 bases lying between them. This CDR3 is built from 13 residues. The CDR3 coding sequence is TGCAGCGAATACAAGGAAGCAGGGCATGGCTACACCTTC. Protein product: CSEYKEAGHGYTF.

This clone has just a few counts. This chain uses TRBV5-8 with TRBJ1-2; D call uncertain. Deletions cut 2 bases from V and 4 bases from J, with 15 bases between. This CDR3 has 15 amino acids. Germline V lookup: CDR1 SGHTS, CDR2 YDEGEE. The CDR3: CASSFGMEHSYGYTF. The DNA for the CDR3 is TGTGCCAGCAGCTTCGGAATGGAACACAGCTATGGCTACACCTTC.

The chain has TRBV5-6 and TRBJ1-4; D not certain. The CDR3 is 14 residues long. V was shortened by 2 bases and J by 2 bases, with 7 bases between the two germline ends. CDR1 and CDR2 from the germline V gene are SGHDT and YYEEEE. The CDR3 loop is CASSLTPTNEKLFF. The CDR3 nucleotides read TGTGCCAGCAGCTTAACACCTACTAATGAAAAACTGTTTTTT.

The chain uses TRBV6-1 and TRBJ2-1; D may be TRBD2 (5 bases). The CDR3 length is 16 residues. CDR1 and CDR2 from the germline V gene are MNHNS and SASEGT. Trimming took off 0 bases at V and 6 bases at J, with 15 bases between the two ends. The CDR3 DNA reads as TGTGCCAGCAGTGAAGCAGACTACATTTTTGGCAATGAGCAGTTCTTC. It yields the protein CASSEADYIFGNEQFF.

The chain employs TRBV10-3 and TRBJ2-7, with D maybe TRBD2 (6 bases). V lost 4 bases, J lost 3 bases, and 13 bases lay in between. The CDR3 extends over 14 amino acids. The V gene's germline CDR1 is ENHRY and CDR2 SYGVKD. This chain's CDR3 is CAISAAGTDYEQYF. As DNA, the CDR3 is TGTGCCATCAGTGCGGCAGGGACTGACTACGAGCAGTACTTC.

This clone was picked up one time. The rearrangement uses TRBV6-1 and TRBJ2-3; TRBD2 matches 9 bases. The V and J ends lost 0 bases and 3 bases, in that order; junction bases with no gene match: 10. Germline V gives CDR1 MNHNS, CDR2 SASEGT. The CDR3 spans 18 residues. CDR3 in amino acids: CASSEASPSSGRTDTQYF. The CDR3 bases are TGTGCCAGCAGTGAAGCGAGTCCGTCCAGCGGGAGGACAGATACGCAGTATTTT.

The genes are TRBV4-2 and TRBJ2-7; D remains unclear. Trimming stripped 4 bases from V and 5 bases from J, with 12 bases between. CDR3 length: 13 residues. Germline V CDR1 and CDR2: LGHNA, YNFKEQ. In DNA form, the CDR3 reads TGTGCCAGCAGCCCGCAGGTCGGAAACGAGCAGTACTTC. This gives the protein CASSPQVGNEQYF.

The CDR3 DNA is TGTGCCTGGAGTGAGACAGGCCCCAATCAGCCCCAGCATTTT. Its protein is CAWSETGPNQPQHF. The V and J genes are TRBV30 and TRBJ1-5; possible D gene TRBD1, 6 bases. This CDR3 contains 14 residues. CDR1 is GTSNPN and CDR2 is SVGIG in the germline V gene (reference sequence). V lost 1 base, J lost 3 bases, and 10 bases lay in between.

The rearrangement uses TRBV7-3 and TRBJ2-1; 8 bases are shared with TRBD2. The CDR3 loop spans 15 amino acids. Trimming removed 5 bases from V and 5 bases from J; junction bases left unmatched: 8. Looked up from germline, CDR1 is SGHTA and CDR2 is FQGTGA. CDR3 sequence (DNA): TGTGCCAGCAGCGTTAGCGGGGCGGGGAACAATGAGCAGTTCTTC. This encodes CASSVSGAGNNEQFF.

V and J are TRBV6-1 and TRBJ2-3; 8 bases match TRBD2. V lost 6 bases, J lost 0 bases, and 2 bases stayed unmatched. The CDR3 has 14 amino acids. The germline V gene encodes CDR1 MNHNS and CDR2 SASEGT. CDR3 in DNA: TGTGCCAGCAGACTAGCGGATAGCACAGATACGCAGTATTTT. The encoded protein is CASRLADSTDTQYF.

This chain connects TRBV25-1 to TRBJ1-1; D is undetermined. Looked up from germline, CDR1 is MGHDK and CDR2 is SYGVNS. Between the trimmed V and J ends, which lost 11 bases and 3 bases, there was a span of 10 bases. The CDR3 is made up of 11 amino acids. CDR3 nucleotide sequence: TGTGCCTCGAGGGTATACACTGAAGCTTTCTTT. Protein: CASRVYTEAFF.

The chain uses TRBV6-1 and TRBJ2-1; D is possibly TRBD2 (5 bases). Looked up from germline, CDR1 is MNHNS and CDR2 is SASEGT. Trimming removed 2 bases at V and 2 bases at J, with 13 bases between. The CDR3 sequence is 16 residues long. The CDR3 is CASSERGGQTYNEQFF. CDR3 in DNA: TGTGCCAGCAGTGAAAGAGGAGGTCAAACCTACAATGAGCAGTTCTTC.

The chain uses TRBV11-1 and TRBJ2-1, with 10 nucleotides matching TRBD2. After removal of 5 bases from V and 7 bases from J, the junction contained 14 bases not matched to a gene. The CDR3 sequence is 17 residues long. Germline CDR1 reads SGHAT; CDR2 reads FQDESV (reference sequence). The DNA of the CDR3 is TGTGCCAGCAGCCTCTTCTTTGGGAGCGGGAGGGCAAATGAGCAGTTCTTC. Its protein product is CASSLFFGSGRANEQFF.

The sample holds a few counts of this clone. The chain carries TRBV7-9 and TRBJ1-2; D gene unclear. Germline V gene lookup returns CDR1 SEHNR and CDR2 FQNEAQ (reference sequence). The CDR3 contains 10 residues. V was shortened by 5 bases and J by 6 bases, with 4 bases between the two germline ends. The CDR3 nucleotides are TGTGCCAGCAGCCGAGATGGCTACACCTTC. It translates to CASSRDGYTF.

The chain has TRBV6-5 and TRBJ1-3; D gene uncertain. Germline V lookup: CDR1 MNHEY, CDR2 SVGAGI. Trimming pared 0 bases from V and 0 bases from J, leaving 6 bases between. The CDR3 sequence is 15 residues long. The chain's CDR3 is CASSYSGSSGNTIYF. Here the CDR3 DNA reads TGTGCCAGCAGTTACTCGGGGAGCTCTGGAAACACCATATATTTT.